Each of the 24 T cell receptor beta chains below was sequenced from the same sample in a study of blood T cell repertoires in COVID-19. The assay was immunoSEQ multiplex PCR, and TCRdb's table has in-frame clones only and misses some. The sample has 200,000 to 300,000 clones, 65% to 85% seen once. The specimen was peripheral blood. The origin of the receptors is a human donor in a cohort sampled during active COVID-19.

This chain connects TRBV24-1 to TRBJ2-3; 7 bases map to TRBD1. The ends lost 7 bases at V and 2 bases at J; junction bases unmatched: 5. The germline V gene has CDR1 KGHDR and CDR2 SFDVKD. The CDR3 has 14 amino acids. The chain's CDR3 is CATRDREFTDTQYF. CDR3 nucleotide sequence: TGTGCCACCAGAGACAGGGAATTCACAGATACGCAGTATTTT.

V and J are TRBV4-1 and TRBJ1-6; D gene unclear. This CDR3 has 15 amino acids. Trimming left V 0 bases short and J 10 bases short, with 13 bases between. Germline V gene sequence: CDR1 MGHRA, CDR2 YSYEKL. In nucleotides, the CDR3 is TGCGCCAGCAGCCAAGAGGATGCGGGGAGATCACCCCTCCACTTT. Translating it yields CASSQEDAGRSPLHF.

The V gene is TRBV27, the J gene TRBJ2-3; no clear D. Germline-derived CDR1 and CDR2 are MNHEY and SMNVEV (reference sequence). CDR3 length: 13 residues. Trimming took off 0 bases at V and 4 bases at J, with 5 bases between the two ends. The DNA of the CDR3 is TGTGCCAGCAGTTTATCGTCAGCAGATACGCAGTATTTT. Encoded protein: CASSLSSADTQYF.

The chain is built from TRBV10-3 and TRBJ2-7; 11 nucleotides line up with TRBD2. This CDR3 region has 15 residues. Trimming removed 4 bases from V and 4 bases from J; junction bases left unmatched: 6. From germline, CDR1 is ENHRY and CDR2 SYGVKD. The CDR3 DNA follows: TGTGCCATCAGTGCCCCACTAGCGGGAGTTTACGAGCAGTACTTC. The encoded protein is CAISAPLAGVYEQYF.

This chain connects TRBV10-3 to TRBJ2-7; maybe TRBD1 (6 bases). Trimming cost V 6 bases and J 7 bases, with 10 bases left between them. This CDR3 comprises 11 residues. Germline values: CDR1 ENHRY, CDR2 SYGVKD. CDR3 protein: CAIREDREQYF. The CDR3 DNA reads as TGTGCCATCAGGGAGGACAGAGAGCAGTACTTC.

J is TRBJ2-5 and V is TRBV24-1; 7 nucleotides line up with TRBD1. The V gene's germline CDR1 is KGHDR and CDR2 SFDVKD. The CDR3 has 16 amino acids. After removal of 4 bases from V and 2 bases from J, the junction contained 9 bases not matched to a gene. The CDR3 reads CATSDTQQGMQETQYF. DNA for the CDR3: TGTGCCACCAGTGACACCCAACAGGGGATGCAAGAGACCCAGTACTTC.

This chain's CDR3 is CASSPRGGVQPQHF. CDR3 nucleotides: TGTGCCAGTTCCCCTAGGGGAGGCGTGCAGCCCCAGCATTTT. The chain is built from TRBV19 and TRBJ1-5; possibly TRBD1 for D (5 bases). The CDR3 runs 14 residues. CDR1 and CDR2 (germline): LNHDA, SQIVND (reference sequence). V was clipped by 8 bases and J by 7 bases, with 18 bases between them. Filled out from reference TRBV19 and TRBJ1-5, the complete variable domain reads DGGITQSPKYLFRKEGQNVTLSCEQNLNHDAMYWYRQDPGQGLRLIYYSQIVNDFQKGDIAEGYSVSREKKESFPLTVTSAQKNPTAFYLCASSPRGGVQPQHFGDGTRLSIL.

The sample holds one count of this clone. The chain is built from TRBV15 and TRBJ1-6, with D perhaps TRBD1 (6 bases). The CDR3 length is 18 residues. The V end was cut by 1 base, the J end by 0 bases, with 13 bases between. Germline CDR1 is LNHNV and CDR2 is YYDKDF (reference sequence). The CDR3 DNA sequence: TGTGCCACCAGCAGAGGGACAGACACTAGCTCCTATAATTCACCCCTCCACTTT. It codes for CATSRGTDTSSYNSPLHF.

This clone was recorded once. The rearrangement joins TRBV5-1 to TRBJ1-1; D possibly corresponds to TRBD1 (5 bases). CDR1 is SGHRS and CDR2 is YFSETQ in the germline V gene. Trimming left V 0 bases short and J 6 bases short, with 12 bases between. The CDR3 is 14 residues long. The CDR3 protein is CASSLDRLRAEAFF. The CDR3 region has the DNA TGCGCCAGCAGCTTGGACAGGCTTAGGGCTGAAGCTTTCTTT.

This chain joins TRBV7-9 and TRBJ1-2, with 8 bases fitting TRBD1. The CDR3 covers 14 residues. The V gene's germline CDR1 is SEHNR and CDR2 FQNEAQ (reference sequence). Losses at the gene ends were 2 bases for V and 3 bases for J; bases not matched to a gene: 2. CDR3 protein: CASSLNRGDYGYTF. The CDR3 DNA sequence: TGTGCCAGCAGCTTAAACAGGGGGGACTATGGCTACACCTTC.

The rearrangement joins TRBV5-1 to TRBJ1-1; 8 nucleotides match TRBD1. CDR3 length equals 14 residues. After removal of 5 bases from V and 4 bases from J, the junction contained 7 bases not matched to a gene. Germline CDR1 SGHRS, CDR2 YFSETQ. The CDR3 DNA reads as TGCGCCAGCAGTTCCCAGGGGGCAGGCACTGAAGCTTTCTTT. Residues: CASSSQGAGTEAFF.

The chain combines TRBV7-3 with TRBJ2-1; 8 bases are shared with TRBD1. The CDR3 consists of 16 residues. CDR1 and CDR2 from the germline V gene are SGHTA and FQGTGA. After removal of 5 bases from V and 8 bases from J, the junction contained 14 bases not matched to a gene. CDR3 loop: CASSLSLGQGGDEQFF. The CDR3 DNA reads TGTGCCAGCAGCCTAAGCCTTGGACAGGGAGGCGATGAGCAGTTCTTC.

The CDR3 region is CASSSTGNEQFF. The CDR3 DNA is TGTGCCAGCAGCTCCACCGGGAATGAGCAGTTCTTC. The rearrangement uses TRBV5-4 and TRBJ2-1, with unresolved D. V was cut by 3 bases and J by 7 bases, with 8 bases left in between. The CDR3 spans 12 residues. Germline lookup yields CDR1 SGHNT and CDR2 YYREEE (reference sequence).

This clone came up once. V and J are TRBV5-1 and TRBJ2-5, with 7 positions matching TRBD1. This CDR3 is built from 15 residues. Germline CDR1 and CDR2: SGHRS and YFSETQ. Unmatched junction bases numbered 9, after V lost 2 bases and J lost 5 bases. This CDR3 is CASSFSGQLRETQYF. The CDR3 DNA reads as TGCGCCAGCAGCTTTTCGGGACAGCTACGGGAGACCCAGTACTTC.

As DNA, the CDR3 is TGTGCCAGCAGTGTACAGGGGGCGGGCAATCAGCCCCAGCATTTT. Translating it yields CASSVQGAGNQPQHF. The V gene is TRBV2, the J gene TRBJ1-5; 9 bases are shared with TRBD1. Germline values: CDR1 SNHLY, CDR2 FYNNEI. The CDR3 sequence is 15 residues long. J was trimmed by 2 bases and V by 4 bases; bases with no gene match: 3.

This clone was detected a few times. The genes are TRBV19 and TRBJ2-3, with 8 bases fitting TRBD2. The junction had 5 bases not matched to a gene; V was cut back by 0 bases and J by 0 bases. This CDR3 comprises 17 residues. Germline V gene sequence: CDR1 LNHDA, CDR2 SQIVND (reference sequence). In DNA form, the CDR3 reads TGTGCCAGTAGTATAGATGGAGCGGGGGCCAGCACAGATACGCAGTATTTT. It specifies CASSIDGAGASTDTQYF.

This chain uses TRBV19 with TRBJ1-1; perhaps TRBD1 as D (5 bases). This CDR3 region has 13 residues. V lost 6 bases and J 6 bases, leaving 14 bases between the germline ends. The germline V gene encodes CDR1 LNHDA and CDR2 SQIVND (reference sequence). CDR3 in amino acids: CASSKKPGAEAFF. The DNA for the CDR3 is TGTGCCAGTAGCAAGAAGCCGGGGGCTGAAGCTTTCTTT.

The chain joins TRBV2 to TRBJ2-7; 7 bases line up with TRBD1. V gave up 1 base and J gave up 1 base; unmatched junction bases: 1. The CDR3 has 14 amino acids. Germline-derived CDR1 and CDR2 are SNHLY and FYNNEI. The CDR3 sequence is CASSEEGASYEQYF. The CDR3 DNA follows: TGTGCCAGCAGTGAAGAGGGGGCGTCCTACGAGCAGTACTTC.

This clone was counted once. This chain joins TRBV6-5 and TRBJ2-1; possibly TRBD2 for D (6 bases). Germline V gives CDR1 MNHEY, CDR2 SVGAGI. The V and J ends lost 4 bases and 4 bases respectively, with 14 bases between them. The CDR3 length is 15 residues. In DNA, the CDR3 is TGTGCCAGCAGTTCGGAGGGGCCCCTATACAATGAGCAGTTCTTC. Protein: CASSSEGPLYNEQFF.

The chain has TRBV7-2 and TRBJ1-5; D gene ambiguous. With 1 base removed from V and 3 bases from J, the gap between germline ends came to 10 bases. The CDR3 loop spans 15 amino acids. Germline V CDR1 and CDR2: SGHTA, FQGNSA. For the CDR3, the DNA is TGTGCCAGCAGCTTAGACGGTCTACCCAATCAGCCCCAGCATTTT. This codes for CASSLDGLPNQPQHF.

CDR3 nucleotide sequence: TGTGCCAGCAGCCGGAGGGGGCCGTTAAATCAGCCCCAGCATTTT. It specifies CASSRRGPLNQPQHF. The rearrangement links TRBV6-2 or TRBV6-3 to TRBJ1-5; 7 bases line up with TRBD1. V shed 6 bases, J shed 4 bases, and the junction held 9 bases outside the gene matches. The CDR3 consists of 15 residues. Germline CDR1 is MNHEY and CDR2 is SVGEGT.

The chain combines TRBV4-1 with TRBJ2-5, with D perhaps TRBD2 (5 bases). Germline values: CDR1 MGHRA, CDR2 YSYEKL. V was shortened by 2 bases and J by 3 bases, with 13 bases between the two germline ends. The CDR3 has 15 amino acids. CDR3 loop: CASSQRRGTEETQYF. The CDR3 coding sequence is TGCGCCAGCAGCCAAAGACGGGGTACGGAAGAGACCCAGTACTTC.

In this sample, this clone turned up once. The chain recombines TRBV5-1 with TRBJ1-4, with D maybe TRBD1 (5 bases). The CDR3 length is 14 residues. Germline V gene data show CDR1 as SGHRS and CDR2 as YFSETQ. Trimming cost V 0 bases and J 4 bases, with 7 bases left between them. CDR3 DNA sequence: TGCGCCAGCAGCTTGGGACAGAGTAATGAAAAACTGTTTTTT. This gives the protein CASSLGQSNEKLFF.

The CDR3, as DNA: TGTGCCAGTAACCCCGGGGGGGGCGTGGACACCATATATTTT. Translation gives CASNPGGGVDTIYF. The J gene is TRBJ1-3, the V gene TRBV19; the D gene is possibly TRBD1 (6 bases). This CDR3 comprises 14 residues. With 7 bases removed from V and 8 bases from J, the gap between germline ends came to 18 bases. Germline V CDR1 and CDR2: LNHDA, SQIVND (reference sequence). Using reference TRBV19 and TRBJ1-3 for the parts outside the CDR3, the full variable domain is DGGITQSPKYLFRKEGQNVTLSCEQNLNHDAMYWYRQDPGQGLRLIYYSQIVNDFQKGDIAEGYSVSREKKESFPLTVTSAQKNPTAFYLCASNPGGGVDTIYFGEGSWLTVV.